Listed below are T cell receptor beta chains from one sample, sequenced in a study of blood T cell repertoires in COVID-19. Generated by immunoSEQ multiplex PCR, the TCRdb table keeps only in-frame clones and is missing some. The sample yields some 250,000 clones, around nine tenths seen once. The sample consisted of PBMCs or T cells enriched from blood (not recorded which). These receptors came from a man between 35 and 55 years old who had recovered from COVID-19. Both conserved end residues are part of each CDR3. D genes are given only for firm matches. Clone size, where shown, is once, few, many, or a class for clones that have expanded.

>TRBJ2-3|16|TRBV29-1|.|.
CSVRRKAGYGTDTQYF
TGCAGCGTTAGACGGAAAGCGGGTTATGGCACAGATACGCAGTATTTT
>TRBJ2-7|12|TRBV5-4|.|.
CASSLGGIEQYF
TGTGCCAGCAGCTTGGGAGGGATCGAGCAGTACTTC
>TRBJ2-1|17|TRBV21-1|.|.
CASSVHGGQGAYNEQFF
TGTGCCAGCAGCGTGCACGGGGGCCAGGGGGCCTACAATGAGCAGTTCTTC
>TRBJ1-1|13|TRBV13|once|.
CASSPGGDTEAFF
TGTGCCAGCAGCCCGGGGGGGGACACTGAAGCTTTCTTT
>TRBJ1-2|16|TRBV5-1|once|TRBD1
CASSLELGTGPTGYTF
TGCGCCAGCAGCTTGGAATTAGGGACAGGACCGACGGGCTACACCTTC
>TRBJ2-3|16|TRBV25-1|.|TRBD2
CASSDGLAGGTDTQYF
TGTGCCAGCAGTGATGGCCTAGCGGGAGGCACAGATACGCAGTATTTT
>TRBJ1-1|13|TRBV6-4|.|.
CASSLFGGGEAFF
TGTGCCAGCAGTCTGTTTGGGGGCGGTGAAGCTTTCTTT
>TRBJ1-5|15|TRBV28|once|TRBD1
CASRPRGTSNQPQHF
TGTGCCAGCAGACCCAGGGGGACTAGCAATCAGCCCCAGCATTTT
>TRBJ2-3|17|TRBV27|.|TRBD2
CASSLLRLAGVLDTQYF
TGTGCCAGCAGTTTACTTAGACTAGCGGGAGTGCTAGATACGCAGTATTTT
>TRBJ1-2|17|TRBV18|.|.
CASSITLVPQGDYGYTF
TGTGCCAGCTCCATAACACTCGTACCACAGGGAGATTATGGCTACACCTTC
>TRBJ1-6|16|TRBV18|.|.
CASSPRPKGDNSPLHF
TGTGCCAGCTCACCCCGGCCCAAGGGGGATAATTCACCCCTCCACTTT
>TRBJ1-5|14|TRBV29-1|.|.
CSVGELYSNQPQHF
TGCAGCGTTGGTGAACTGTATAGCAATCAGCCCCAGCATTTT
>TRBJ2-7|15|TRBV13|.|TRBD2
CASSPGLANDYEQYF
TGTGCCAGCAGCCCTGGACTAGCGAACGATTACGAGCAGTACTTC
>TRBJ2-5|14|TRBV11-1|.|.
CASSRLDFSETQYF
TGTGCCAGCAGCCGACTGGATTTTAGCGAGACCCAGTACTTC
>TRBJ2-4|17|TRBV4-1|.|TRBD1
CASSVILRGSAKNIQYF
TGCGCCAGCAGCGTAATCCTCAGGGGGTCGGCCAAAAACATTCAGTACTTC
>TRBJ1-6|13|TRBV12-3/TRBV12-4|.|.
CASSRQEASPLHF
TGTGCCAGCAGCCGCCAAGAGGCATCACCCCTCCACTTT
>TRBJ1-2|14|TRBV29-1|.|.
CSVEASGGFYGYTF
TGCAGCGTTGAAGCTTCGGGGGGCTTCTATGGCTACACCTTC
>TRBJ1-1|14|TRBV7-9|.|.
CASSRAVENTEAFF
TGTGCCAGCAGCCGAGCGGTTGAGAACACTGAAGCTTTCTTT
>TRBJ2-1|12|TRBV19|few|TRBD1
CASGQGRDEQFF
TGTGCCAGCGGACAGGGTAGGGATGAGCAGTTCTTC
>TRBJ1-2|16|TRBV9|.|TRBD1
CASSVESAGGVYGYTF
TGTGCCAGCAGCGTAGAGTCGGCAGGGGGAGTCTATGGCTACACCTTC
>TRBJ2-7|15|TRBV5-4|.|.
CASSDEGHLSYEQYF
TGTGCCAGCAGCGACGAGGGACACCTCTCCTACGAGCAGTACTTC
>TRBJ2-7|13|TRBV29-1|.|TRBD2
CSVTSGTAYEQYF
TGCAGCGTAACTAGCGGGACCGCCTACGAGCAGTACTTC
>TRBJ2-3|14|TRBV2|.|.
CASPPGESTDTQYF
TGTGCCAGCCCCCCCGGGGAAAGCACAGATACGCAGTATTTT
>TRBJ2-7|13|TRBV27|.|TRBD2
CASRGLAVYEQYF
TGTGCCAGCAGGGGACTAGCGGTTTACGAGCAGTACTTC
>TRBJ1-2|16|TRBV6-2/TRBV6-3|.|.
CASSLMLQGAGYGYTF
TGTGCCAGCAGTCTGATGCTACAGGGAGCCGGCTATGGCTACACCTTC
>TRBJ2-3|16|TRBV29-1|.|TRBD2
CSADGLAGASTDTQYF
TGCAGCGCCGACGGACTAGCGGGGGCGAGCACAGATACGCAGTATTTT
>TRBJ2-1|15|TRBV5-1|.|TRBD2
CASSLGSSGSNEQFF
TGCGCCAGCAGCTTGGGGTCTAGCGGGAGCAATGAGCAGTTCTTC
>TRBJ2-3|18|TRBV6-2/TRBV6-3|.|TRBD1
CASSYSPRGPASTDTQYF
TGTGCCAGCAGTTACTCGCCTAGGGGGCCCGCTAGCACAGATACGCAGTATTTT
>TRBJ1-5|12|TRBV6-2/TRBV6-3|.|.
CASSFLWDTQHF
TGTGCCAGCAGTTTTCTGTGGGACACTCAGCATTTT
>TRBJ2-2|17|TRBV14|.|TRBD1
CASSQETGTGRAGELFF
TGTGCCAGCAGCCAAGAAACCGGGACAGGGCGCGCCGGGGAGCTGTTTTTT
>TRBJ2-1|14|TRBV9|.|TRBD2
CASSVGTSGHEQFF
TGTGCCAGCAGCGTAGGGACTAGCGGTCATGAGCAGTTCTTC